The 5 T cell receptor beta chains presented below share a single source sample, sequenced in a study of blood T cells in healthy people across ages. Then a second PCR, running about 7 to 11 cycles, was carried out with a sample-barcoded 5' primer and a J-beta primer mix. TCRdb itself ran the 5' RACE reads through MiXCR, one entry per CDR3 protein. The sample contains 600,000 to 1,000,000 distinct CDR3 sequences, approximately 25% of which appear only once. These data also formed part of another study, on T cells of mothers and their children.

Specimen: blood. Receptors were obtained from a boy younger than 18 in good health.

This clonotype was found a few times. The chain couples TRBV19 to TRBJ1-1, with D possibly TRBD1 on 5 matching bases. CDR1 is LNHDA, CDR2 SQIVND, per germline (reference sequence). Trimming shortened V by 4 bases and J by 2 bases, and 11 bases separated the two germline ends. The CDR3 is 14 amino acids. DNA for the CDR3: TGTGCCAGTAGTACACATCAGGGAAACACTGAAGCTTTCTTT. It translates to CASSTHQGNTEAFF.

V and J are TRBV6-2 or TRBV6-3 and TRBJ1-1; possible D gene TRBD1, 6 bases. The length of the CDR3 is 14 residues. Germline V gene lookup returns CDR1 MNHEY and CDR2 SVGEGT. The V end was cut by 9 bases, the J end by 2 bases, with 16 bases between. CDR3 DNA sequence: TGTGCCAGTGGGGGCGACAGCTACAACACTGAAGCTTTCTTT. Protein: CASGGDSYNTEAFF.

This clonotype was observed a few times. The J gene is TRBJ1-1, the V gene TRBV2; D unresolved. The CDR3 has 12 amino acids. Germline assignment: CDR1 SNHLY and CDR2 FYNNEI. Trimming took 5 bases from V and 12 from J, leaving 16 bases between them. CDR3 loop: CASSPDTPLTFF. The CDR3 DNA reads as TGTGCCAGCAGTCCTGACACCCCTCTGACTTTCTTT.

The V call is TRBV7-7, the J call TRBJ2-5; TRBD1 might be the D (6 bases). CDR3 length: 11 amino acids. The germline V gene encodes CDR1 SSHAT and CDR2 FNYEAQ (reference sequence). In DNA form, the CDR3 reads TGTGCTACAGGGTGGCAAGAGACCCAGTACTTC. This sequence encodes CATGWQETQYF.

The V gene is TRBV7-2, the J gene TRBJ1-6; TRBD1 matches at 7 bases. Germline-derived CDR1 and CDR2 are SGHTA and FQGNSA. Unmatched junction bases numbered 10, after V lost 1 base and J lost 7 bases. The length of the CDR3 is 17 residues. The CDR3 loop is CASSLVSQGDFNSPLHF. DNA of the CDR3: TGTGCCAGCAGCTTAGTCAGCCAGGGGGACTTCAATTCACCCCTCCACTTT.